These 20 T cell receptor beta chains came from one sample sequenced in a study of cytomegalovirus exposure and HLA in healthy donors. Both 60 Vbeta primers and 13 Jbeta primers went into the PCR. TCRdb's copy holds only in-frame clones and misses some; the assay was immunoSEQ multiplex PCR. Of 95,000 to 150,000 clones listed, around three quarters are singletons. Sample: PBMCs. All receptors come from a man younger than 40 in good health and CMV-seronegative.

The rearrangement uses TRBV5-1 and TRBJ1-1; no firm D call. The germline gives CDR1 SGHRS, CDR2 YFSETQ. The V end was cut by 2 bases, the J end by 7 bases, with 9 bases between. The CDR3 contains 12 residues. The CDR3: CASSLAGGEAFF. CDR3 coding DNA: TGCGCCAGCAGCTTAGCTGGCGGTGAAGCTTTCTTT.

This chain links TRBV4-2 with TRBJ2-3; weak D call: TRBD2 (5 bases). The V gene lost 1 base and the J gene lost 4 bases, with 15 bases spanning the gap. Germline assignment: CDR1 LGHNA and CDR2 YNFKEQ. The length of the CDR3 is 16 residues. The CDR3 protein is CASSQAAAALADTQYF. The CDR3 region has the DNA TGTGCCAGCAGCCAAGCCGCAGCGGCGCTGGCAGATACGCAGTATTTT.

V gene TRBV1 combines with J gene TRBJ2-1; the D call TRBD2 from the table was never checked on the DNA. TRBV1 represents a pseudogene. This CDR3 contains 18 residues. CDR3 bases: TGCACCAGCAGCCAAGATCGGGGAAGCGGGAGGGCCTCGGGTGAGCAGTTCTTC. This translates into CTSSQDRGSGRASGEQFF.

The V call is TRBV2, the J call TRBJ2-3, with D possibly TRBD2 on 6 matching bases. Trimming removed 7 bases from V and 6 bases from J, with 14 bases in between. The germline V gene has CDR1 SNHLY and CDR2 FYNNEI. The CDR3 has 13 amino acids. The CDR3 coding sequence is TGTGCCAGCACCGAGGGACTGAAGGATACGCAGTATTTT. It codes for CASTEGLKDTQYF.

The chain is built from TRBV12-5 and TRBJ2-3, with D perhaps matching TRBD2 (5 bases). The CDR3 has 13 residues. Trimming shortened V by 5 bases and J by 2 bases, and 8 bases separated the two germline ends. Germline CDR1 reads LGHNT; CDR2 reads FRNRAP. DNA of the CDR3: TGTGCTAGTGGTGCCGGGAACACAGATACGCAGTATTTT. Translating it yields CASGAGNTDTQYF. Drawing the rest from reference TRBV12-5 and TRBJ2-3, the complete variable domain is DARVTQTPRHKVTEMGQEVTMRCQPILGHNTVFWYRQTMMQGLELLAYFRNRAPLDDSGMPKDRFSAEMPDATLATLKIQPSEPRDSAVYFCASGAGNTDTQYFGPGTRLTVL.

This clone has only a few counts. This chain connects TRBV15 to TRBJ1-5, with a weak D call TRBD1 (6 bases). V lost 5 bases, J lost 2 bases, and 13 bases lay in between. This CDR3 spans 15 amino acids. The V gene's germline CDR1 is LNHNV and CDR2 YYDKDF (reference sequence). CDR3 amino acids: CATSSPGAGNQPQHF. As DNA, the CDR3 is TGTGCCACCAGCTCCCCAGGGGCGGGCAATCAGCCCCAGCATTTT.

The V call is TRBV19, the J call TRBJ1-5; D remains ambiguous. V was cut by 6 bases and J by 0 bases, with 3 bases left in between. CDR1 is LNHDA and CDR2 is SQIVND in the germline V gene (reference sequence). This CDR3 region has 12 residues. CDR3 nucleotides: TGTGCCAGTAGCCATAGCAATCAGCCCCAGCATTTT. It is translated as CASSHSNQPQHF.

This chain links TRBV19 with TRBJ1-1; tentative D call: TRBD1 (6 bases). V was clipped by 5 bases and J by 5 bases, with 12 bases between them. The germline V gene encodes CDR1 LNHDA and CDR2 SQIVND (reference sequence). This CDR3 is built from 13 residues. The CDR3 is CASSLAGVTEAFF. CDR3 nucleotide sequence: TGTGCCAGTAGTCTCGCAGGGGTAACTGAAGCTTTCTTT.

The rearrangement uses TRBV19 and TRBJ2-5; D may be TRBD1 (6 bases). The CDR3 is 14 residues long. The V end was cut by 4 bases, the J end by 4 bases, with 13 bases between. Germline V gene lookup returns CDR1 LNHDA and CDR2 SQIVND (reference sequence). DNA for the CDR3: TGTGCCAGTAGTACAGGGGCAGTTGCAGAGACCCAGTACTTC. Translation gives CASSTGAVAETQYF.

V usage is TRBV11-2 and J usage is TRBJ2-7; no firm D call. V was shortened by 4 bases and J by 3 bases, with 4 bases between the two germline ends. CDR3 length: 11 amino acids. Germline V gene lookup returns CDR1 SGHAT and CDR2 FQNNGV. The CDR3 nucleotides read TGTGCCAGCAGCTCCCTCTACGAGCAGTACTTC. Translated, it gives CASSSLYEQYF. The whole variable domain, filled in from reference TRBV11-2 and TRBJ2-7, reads EAGVAQSPRYKIIEKRQSVAFWCNPISGHATLYWYQQILGQGPKLLIQFQNNGVVDDSQLPKDRFSAERLKGVDSTLKIQPAKLEDSAVYLCASSSLYEQYFGPGTRLTVT.

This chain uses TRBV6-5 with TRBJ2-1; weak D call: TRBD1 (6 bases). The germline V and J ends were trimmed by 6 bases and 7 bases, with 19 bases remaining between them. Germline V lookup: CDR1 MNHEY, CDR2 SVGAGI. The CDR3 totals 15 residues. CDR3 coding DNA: TGTGCCAGCAGGCCCGGACAGTCCGGGGCGAATGAGCAGTTCTTC. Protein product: CASRPGQSGANEQFF.

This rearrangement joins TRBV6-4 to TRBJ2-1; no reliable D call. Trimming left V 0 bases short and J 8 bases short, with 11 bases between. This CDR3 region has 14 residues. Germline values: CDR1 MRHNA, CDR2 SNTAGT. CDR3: CASSDSVSSHEQFF. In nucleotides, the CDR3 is TGTGCCAGCAGTGACTCGGTTAGCAGTCATGAGCAGTTCTTC.

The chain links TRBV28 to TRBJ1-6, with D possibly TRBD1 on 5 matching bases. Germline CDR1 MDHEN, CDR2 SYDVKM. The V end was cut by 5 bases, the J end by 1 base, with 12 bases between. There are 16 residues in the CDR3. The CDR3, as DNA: TGTGCCAGCAGTCCCGCGGCAGGGTCCTATAATTCACCCCTCCACTTT. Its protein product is CASSPAAGSYNSPLHF.

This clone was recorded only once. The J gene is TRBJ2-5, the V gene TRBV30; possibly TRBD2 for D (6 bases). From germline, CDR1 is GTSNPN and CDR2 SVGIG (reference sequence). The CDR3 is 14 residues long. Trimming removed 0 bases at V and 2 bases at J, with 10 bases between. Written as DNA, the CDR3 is TGTGCCTGGAGTGTACGGGGGAGGCAAGAGACCCAGTACTTC. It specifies CAWSVRGRQETQYF.

Here the CDR3 reads CASSPWGTTSQPQHF. The CDR3 nucleotides read TGTGCCAGCAGTCCCTGGGGGACTACTAGTCAGCCCCAGCATTTT. The chain employs TRBV6-5 and TRBJ1-5; tentative D call: TRBD1 (5 bases). CDR3 length equals 15 residues. The ends were cut back, 5 bases at V and 6 bases at J, with 17 bases in the middle. Germline CDR1 MNHEY, CDR2 SVGAGI.

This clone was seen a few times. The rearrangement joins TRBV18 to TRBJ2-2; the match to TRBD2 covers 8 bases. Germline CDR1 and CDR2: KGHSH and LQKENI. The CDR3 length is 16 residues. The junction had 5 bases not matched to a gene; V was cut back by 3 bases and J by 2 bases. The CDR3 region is CASSPRLAKNTGELFF. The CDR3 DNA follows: TGTGCCAGCTCACCTAGACTAGCGAAAAACACCGGGGAGCTGTTTTTT.

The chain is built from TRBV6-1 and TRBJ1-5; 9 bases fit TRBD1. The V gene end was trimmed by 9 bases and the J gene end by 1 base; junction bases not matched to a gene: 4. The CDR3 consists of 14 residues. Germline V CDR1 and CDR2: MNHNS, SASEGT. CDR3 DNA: TGTGCCAGTAAACAGGGGGCAAGCAATCAGCCCCAGCATTTT. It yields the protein CASKQGASNQPQHF.

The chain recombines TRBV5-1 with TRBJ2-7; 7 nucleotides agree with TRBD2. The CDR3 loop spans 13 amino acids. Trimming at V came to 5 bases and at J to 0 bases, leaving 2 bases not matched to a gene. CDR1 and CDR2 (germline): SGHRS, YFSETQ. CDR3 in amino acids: CASRWTSSYEQYF. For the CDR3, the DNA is TGCGCCAGCAGATGGACTAGCTCCTACGAGCAGTACTTC.

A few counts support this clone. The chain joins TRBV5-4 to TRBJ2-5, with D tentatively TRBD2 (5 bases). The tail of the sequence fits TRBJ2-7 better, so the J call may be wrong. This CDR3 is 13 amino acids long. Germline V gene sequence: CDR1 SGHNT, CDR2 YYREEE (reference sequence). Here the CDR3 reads CASSLARASEQYF. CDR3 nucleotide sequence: TGTGCCAGCAGCTTGGCGAGGGCGAGCGAGCAGTACTTC.

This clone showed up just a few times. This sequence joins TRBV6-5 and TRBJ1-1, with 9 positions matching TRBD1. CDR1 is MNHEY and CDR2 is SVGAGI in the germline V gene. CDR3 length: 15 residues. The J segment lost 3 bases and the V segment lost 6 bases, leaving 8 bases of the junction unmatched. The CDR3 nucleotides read TGTGCCAGCAGACCCACAGGGGGCGGGCACACTGAAGCTTTCTTT. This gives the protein CASRPTGGGHTEAFF.